The 25 T cell receptor beta chains in this list originate from one sample, sequenced in a study of shared clonotypes between healthy human individuals. The table came from immunoSEQ multiplex PCR; TCRdb's copy has only in-frame clones and leaves some out. The sample contains fewer than 850,000 clones, roughly 96% of which appear only once. Naive CD8 populations comprised CD45RO-negative cells positively selected for CCR7, excluding terminally differentiated effector memory CD45RA+ cells. The source material was naive CD8+ T cells sorted from blood. These receptors were taken from a man younger than 45 in good health.

CDR3 sequence reads: CASSLALAGTGANVLTF. CDR3 coding DNA: TGTGCCAGCAGCTTAGCCCTAGCGGGTACTGGGGCCAACGTCCTGACTTTC. The genes are TRBV7-2 and TRBJ2-6, with 8 bases lining up with TRBD2. Per germline, CDR1 SGHTA and CDR2 FQGNSA. Unmatched junction bases numbered 3, after V lost 0 bases and J lost 2 bases. CDR3 length: 17 amino acids.

The CDR3 region is CASSWEGASYNEQFF. The CDR3 DNA sequence: TGTGCCAGCAGCTGGGAGGGAGCCTCCTACAATGAGCAGTTCTTC. The V and J genes are TRBV7-2 and TRBJ2-1; 7 bases match TRBD2. The ends lost 4 bases at V and 0 bases at J; junction bases unmatched: 3. CDR1 SGHTA and CDR2 FQGNSA come from the germline V gene. CDR3 size: 15 residues.

This clone was detected only once. CDR3 in DNA: TGTGCCACCAGTAGCGGACAGGGGGAGGAGACCCAGTACTTC. It codes for CATSSGQGEETQYF. V gene TRBV15 combines with J gene TRBJ2-5; 10 bases fit TRBD1. V trimming: 6 bases; J trimming: 5 bases; junction bases outside the gene matches: 6. Germline CDR1 reads LNHNV; CDR2 reads YYDKDF (reference sequence). The CDR3 has 14 residues.

V usage is TRBV6-1 and J usage is TRBJ1-5; D remains ambiguous. Trimming removed 2 bases at V and 7 bases at J, with 15 bases between. Germline CDR1 and CDR2: MNHNS and SASEGT. CDR3 length: 15 residues. In DNA form, the CDR3 reads TGTGCCAGCAGTGAAAGGTGGCCGAAATGGCAGCCCCAGCATTTT. Amino acid sequence: CASSERWPKWQPQHF.

V is TRBV12-2 and J is TRBJ2-7; the table's D call, TRBD2, has no DNA check behind it. TRBV12-2 is a pseudogene segment. This CDR3 is built from 16 residues. The DNA of the CDR3 is TGTGCAAGTCGCTTAGCGCCGACTAGCGGGATGGCCGAGCAGTACTTC. It codes for CASRLAPTSGMAEQYF.

This chain links TRBV7-6 with TRBJ1-1; D not resolved. CDR3 length: 11 residues. The V end was cut by 8 bases, the J end by 5 bases, with 9 bases between. Germline values: CDR1 SGHVS, CDR2 FNYEAQ. CDR3 residues: CASGVGTEAFF. CDR3 DNA: TGTGCCAGCGGCGTTGGGACTGAAGCTTTCTTT.

The chain uses TRBV19 and TRBJ2-1, with a weak D call TRBD2 (5 bases). The CDR3 is 16 residues long. Germline CDR1 is LNHDA and CDR2 is SQIVND (reference sequence). V was clipped by 7 bases and J by 0 bases, with 16 bases between them. The CDR3 reads CASTEDFPSSYNEQFF. CDR3 DNA sequence: TGTGCCAGTACCGAGGACTTCCCCAGCTCCTACAATGAGCAGTTCTTC.

The rearrangement links TRBV5-1 to TRBJ2-5, with 13 bases lining up with TRBD2. CDR3 length: 15 residues. Looked up from germline, CDR1 is SGHRS and CDR2 is YFSETQ. With 5 bases clipped from V and 4 bases from J, the junction kept 5 bases outside the gene matches. The CDR3: CASRTGLAGVETQYF. The CDR3, as DNA: TGCGCCAGCAGAACCGGACTAGCGGGAGTAGAGACCCAGTACTTC.

The V gene is TRBV5-5, the J gene TRBJ1-2, with D hard to call. The CDR3 has 16 amino acids. The V end lost 3 bases, the J end lost 4 bases, and 19 bases lay between the germline ends. In germline, CDR1 is SGHKS, CDR2 YYEKEE (reference sequence). Here the CDR3 reads CASSSGGQTISYGYTF. The CDR3 coding sequence is TGTGCCAGCAGCTCGGGAGGCCAGACTATTAGCTATGGCTACACCTTC.

The chain has TRBV7-9 and TRBJ2-1, with TRBD2 matching 13 bases. The J segment lost 0 bases and the V segment lost 5 bases, leaving 7 bases of the junction unmatched. This CDR3 has 18 amino acids. Per germline, CDR1 SEHNR and CDR2 FQNEAQ (reference sequence). The CDR3 protein is CASSRTSGSRSSYNEQFF. CDR3 nucleotides: TGTGCCAGCAGCCGGACTAGCGGGAGTCGTAGCTCCTACAATGAGCAGTTCTTC.

The chain couples TRBV7-9 to TRBJ2-1; 12 bases align to TRBD2. Germline V gene sequence: CDR1 SEHNR, CDR2 FQNEAQ (reference sequence). The CDR3 runs 15 residues. Trimming at V came to 1 base and at J to 7 bases, leaving 2 bases not matched to a gene. The CDR3: CASSLGTSGVNEQFF. Written as DNA, the CDR3 is TGTGCCAGCAGCTTAGGGACTAGCGGGGTAAATGAGCAGTTCTTC.

The rearrangement uses TRBV9 and TRBJ2-3; D is possibly TRBD2 (6 bases). CDR1 is SGDLS, CDR2 YYNGEE, per germline. This CDR3 has 13 amino acids. The germline V and J ends were trimmed by 7 bases and 4 bases, with 13 bases remaining between them. CDR3 region: CASRDSSSDTQYF. In DNA, the CDR3 is TGTGCCAGCCGGGACTCAAGCTCAGATACGCAGTATTTT.

The rearrangement links TRBV4-3 to TRBJ2-6, with D possibly matching TRBD1 (6 bases). Germline CDR1 reads LGHNA; CDR2 reads YSLEER. The CDR3 has 14 amino acids. Trimming took 8 bases from V and 0 from J, leaving 8 bases between them. The CDR3 reads CASARGSGANVLTF. CDR3 DNA: TGCGCCAGCGCCAGGGGCTCTGGGGCCAACGTCCTGACTTTC.

This chain uses TRBV14 with TRBJ2-5, with D perhaps TRBD1 (5 bases). The germline gives CDR1 SGHDN, CDR2 FVKESK. The ends were cut back, 3 bases at V and 0 bases at J, with 17 bases in the middle. The CDR3 is 17 amino acids. CDR3 sequence reads: CASSQWGKGIDQETQYF. The DNA for the CDR3 is TGTGCCAGCAGCCAGTGGGGCAAGGGAATAGACCAAGAGACCCAGTACTTC.

The chain links TRBV7-9 to TRBJ1-4; tentative D call: TRBD1 (5 bases). This CDR3 region has 15 residues. Germline V gene lookup returns CDR1 SEHNR and CDR2 FQNEAQ (reference sequence). Trimming cost V 6 bases and J 6 bases, with 17 bases left between them. The CDR3 spells CASRALDTGDEKLFF. For the CDR3, the DNA is TGTGCCAGCAGGGCCCTGGACACAGGAGATGAAAAACTGTTTTTT.

V usage is TRBV4-3 and J usage is TRBJ1-1, with TRBD1 identical over 10 bases. Trimming cost V 4 bases and J 7 bases; bases outside gene matches: 6. The CDR3 spans 14 residues. Germline-derived CDR1 and CDR2 are LGHNA and YSLEER. In DNA form, the CDR3 reads TGCGCCAGCAGCCTTGCGACAGGGGGCCTTGAAGCTTTCTTT. This encodes CASSLATGGLEAFF.

The chain combines TRBV27 with TRBJ2-1, with 9 bases fitting TRBD2. In germline, CDR1 is MNHEY, CDR2 SMNVEV (reference sequence). CDR3 size: 16 residues. Germline trimming cut 7 bases from V and 1 base from J; bases unmatched to any gene: 8. CDR3 nucleotides: TGTGCCAGCACTGGAAGGACTAGCGTTTCCTACAATGAGCAGTTCTTC. Protein sequence: CASTGRTSVSYNEQFF.

The V call is TRBV27, the J call TRBJ2-5; 7 bases fit TRBD1. Germline CDR1 MNHEY, CDR2 SMNVEV (reference sequence). The CDR3 contains 12 residues. J gave up 5 bases and V 5 bases, and 2 bases lay outside the gene matches. This CDR3 is CASSQGDETQYF. The CDR3 DNA reads TGTGCCAGCAGTCAGGGGGACGAGACCCAGTACTTC.

The genes are TRBV6-6 and TRBJ2-3, with 10 positions matching TRBD2. The CDR3 length is 13 residues. Germline lookup yields CDR1 MNHNY and CDR2 SVGAGI (reference sequence). The J segment lost 0 bases and the V segment lost 11 bases, leaving 2 bases of the junction unmatched. The CDR3: CASTSGSTDTQYF. The CDR3 DNA sequence: TGTGCCTCGACTAGCGGGAGCACAGATACGCAGTATTTT.

The chain employs TRBV2 and TRBJ2-5; TRBD1 aligns across 9 bases. The CDR3 has 15 residues. The ends lost 7 bases at V and 4 bases at J; junction bases unmatched: 10. Germline values: CDR1 SNHLY, CDR2 FYNNEI. The CDR3 DNA sequence: TGTGCCAGCATTCTCCGGGACAGGGACATAGAGACCCAGTACTTC. This encodes CASILRDRDIETQYF. Using reference TRBV2 and TRBJ2-5 for the parts outside the CDR3, the full variable domain is EPEVTQTPSHQVTQMGQEVILRCVPISNHLYFYWYRQILGQKVEFLVSFYNNEISEKSEIFDDQFSVERPDGSNFTLKIRSTKLEDSAMYFCASILRDRDIETQYFGPGTRLLVL.

V usage is TRBV7-8 and J usage is TRBJ1-1; D unresolved. Trimming took 11 bases from V and 1 from J, leaving 17 bases between them. The CDR3 is made up of 14 amino acids. Germline assignment: CDR1 SGHVS and CDR2 FQNEAQ. CDR3 sequence reads: CAVTEWEGNTEAFF. The DNA of the CDR3 is TGTGCCGTAACCGAATGGGAGGGGAACACTGAAGCTTTCTTT.

The chain couples TRBV7-9 to TRBJ2-5; 7 bases line up with TRBD1. The V gene's germline CDR1 is SEHNR and CDR2 FQNEAQ (reference sequence). J gave up 4 bases and V 2 bases, and 1 base lay outside the gene matches. The CDR3 runs to 13 residues. The CDR3 sequence is CASSLTGVETQYF. The CDR3 coding sequence is TGTGCCAGCAGCTTAACAGGGGTAGAGACCCAGTACTTC.

The count of this clone is one. The genes are TRBV29-1 and TRBJ2-6; 8 positions agree with TRBD1. The CDR3 sequence is 16 residues long. Unmatched junction bases numbered 8, after V lost 7 bases and J lost 0 bases. In germline, CDR1 is SQVTM, CDR2 ANQGSEA. The CDR3 spells CSATDRDNSGANVLTF. Here the CDR3 DNA reads TGCAGCGCCACGGACAGGGATAACTCTGGGGCCAACGTCCTGACTTTC. Complete variable domain (other parts from reference TRBV29-1 and TRBJ2-6): SAVISQKPSRDICQRGTSLTIQCQVDSQVTMMFWYRQQPGQSLTLIATANQGSEATYESGFVIDKFPISRPNLTFSTLTVSNMSPEDSSIYLCSATDRDNSGANVLTFGAGSRLTVL.

The chain carries TRBV2 and TRBJ2-7, with 10 bases that match TRBD1. The J segment lost 12 bases and the V segment lost 8 bases, leaving 4 bases of the junction unmatched. The CDR3 totals 10 residues. Germline loops: CDR1 SNHLY, CDR2 FYNNEI. The CDR3 bases are TGTGCCAGCGGGACAGGGGTCCGGTACTTC. It yields the protein CASGTGVRYF.

The chain uses TRBV28 and TRBJ1-5, with 9 bases lining up with TRBD1. The ends lost 7 bases at V and 7 bases at J; junction bases unmatched: 8. The CDR3 loop spans 14 amino acids. Per germline, CDR1 MDHEN and CDR2 SYDVKM. The CDR3 DNA reads TGTGCCAGCACCGAAACAGGGGGCTGGCAGCCCCAGCATTTT. Translating it yields CASTETGGWQPQHF.